The 13 T cell receptor beta chains in this list originate from one sample, sequenced in a study of shared clonotypes between healthy human individuals. Method: immunoSEQ multiplex PCR; TCRdb's copy keeps in-frame clones and lacks some. Of about 820,000 clones listed, 90% to 95% are singletons. Naivety among CD8 cells was defined by CD45RO negativity and positive CCR7 selection, thereby excluding terminally differentiated effector memory CD45RA+ cells. Sequences were obtained from naive CD8+ T cells sorted from blood. Receptor source: a man younger than 45 in good health.

The chain employs TRBV30 and TRBJ1-5; the D is unclear. CDR3 length: 14 residues. The V gene lost 0 bases and the J gene lost 3 bases, with 9 bases spanning the gap. Per germline, CDR1 GTSNPN and CDR2 SVGIG (reference sequence). CDR3 DNA: TGTGCCTGGAGTGTATGGCAGTACAATCAGCCCCAGCATTTT. Translation gives CAWSVWQYNQPQHF.

This clone came up once. J is TRBJ2-2 and V is TRBV13; 11 positions agree with TRBD2. The CDR3 is 17 residues long. Trimming removed 1 base from V and 3 bases from J; junction bases left unmatched: 4. Germline V gene lookup returns CDR1 PRHDT and CDR2 FYEKMQ (reference sequence). The CDR3 DNA is TGTGCCAGCAGCTTAGTTCTGGGACTAGCGGACACCGGGGAGCTGTTTTTT. Its translation: CASSLVLGLADTGELFF.

CDR3 sequence: CAALAGDYNEQFF. The CDR3 DNA sequence: TGCGCCGCCTTAGCGGGAGACTACAATGAGCAGTTCTTC. The chain employs TRBV10-2 and TRBJ2-1; 9 bases align to TRBD2. Trimming took 11 bases from V and 3 from J; bases not matched to a gene: 5. The V gene's germline CDR1 is WSHSY and CDR2 SAAADI. The CDR3 spans 13 residues.

The chain couples TRBV11-2 to TRBJ2-3; TRBD2 matches at 9 bases. The CDR3 has 16 amino acids. Per the germline V gene, CDR1 is SGHAT and CDR2 is FQNNGV. The trim removed 2 bases at V and 0 bases at J, leaving 3 bases unmatched. This CDR3 is CASSLLAGESTDTQYF. The CDR3 DNA sequence: TGTGCCAGCAGCTTATTAGCGGGAGAGAGCACAGATACGCAGTATTTT.

The V and J genes are TRBV9 and TRBJ2-1, with D perhaps matching TRBD1 (6 bases). CDR3 length: 18 residues. Germline values: CDR1 SGDLS, CDR2 YYNGEE. V was shortened by 3 bases and J by 1 base, with 20 bases between the two germline ends. The CDR3 protein is CASSENTGSGYSYNEQFF. The CDR3 DNA reads TGTGCCAGCAGCGAGAATACAGGGTCAGGATATTCCTACAATGAGCAGTTCTTC.

Only one count was recorded for this clone. V is TRBV6-6 and J is TRBJ2-2; D call uncertain. The CDR3 spans 15 residues. Germline V gives CDR1 MNHNY, CDR2 SVGAGI (reference sequence). V was pared by 8 bases and J by 2 bases, with 15 bases between. CDR3 loop: CASPHHRLNTGELFF. DNA for the CDR3: TGTGCCAGCCCCCACCACAGATTAAACACCGGGGAGCTGTTTTTT.

This clone has a single count. The chain employs TRBV6-6 and TRBJ1-1; D call uncertain. The CDR3 has 13 amino acids. The germline V gene encodes CDR1 MNHNY and CDR2 SVGAGI (reference sequence). Trimming removed 6 bases from V and 0 bases from J, with 8 bases in between. The CDR3 spells CASRERVNTEAFF. The CDR3 DNA follows: TGTGCCAGCAGGGAGAGAGTGAACACTGAAGCTTTCTTT.

The chain couples TRBV19 to TRBJ2-1, with D uncertain. Trimming removed 1 base at V and 13 bases at J, with 14 bases between. Per the germline V gene, CDR1 is LNHDA and CDR2 is SQIVND (reference sequence). This CDR3 has 13 residues. This CDR3 is CASSIGDAGFQFF. CDR3 in DNA: TGTGCCAGTAGTATAGGCGACGCAGGATTTCAGTTCTTC.

This chain connects TRBV28 to TRBJ2-1; tentative D call: TRBD2 (6 bases). The germline V and J ends were trimmed by 2 bases and 0 bases, with 23 bases remaining between them. The CDR3 is 20 residues long. CDR1 and CDR2 (germline): MDHEN, SYDVKM. CDR3 bases: TGTGCCAGCAGTTTAAGTAGCGGCGAGGTTGGGAGGATCTCCTACAATGAGCAGTTCTTC. Its protein is CASSLSSGEVGRISYNEQFF. The complete variable domain, with remaining parts taken from reference TRBV28 and TRBJ2-1, reads DVKVTQSSRYLVKRTGEKVFLECVQDMDHENMFWYRQDPGLGLRLIYFSYDVKMKEKGDIPEGYSVSREKKERFSLILESASTNQTSMYLCASSLSSGEVGRISYNEQFFGPGTRLTVL.

The chain employs TRBV11-2 and TRBJ2-1, with no clear D. Germline CDR1 is SGHAT and CDR2 is FQNNGV. The CDR3 spans 13 residues. Trimming removed 3 bases at V and 8 bases at J, with 11 bases between. The CDR3 DNA is TGTGCCAGCAGCTTGGACGGTGTCTATGAGCAGTTCTTC. It is translated as CASSLDGVYEQFF.

Note on this clone: The same CDR3 can be traced to other DNA sequences in this sample. The chain links TRBV27 to TRBJ2-7; no clear D gene. Trimming took 2 bases from V and 4 from J, leaving 9 bases between them. CDR1 MNHEY and CDR2 SMNVEV come from the germline V gene (reference sequence). CDR3 size: 13 residues. Here the CDR3 reads CASSLTTAYEQYF. CDR3 nucleotide sequence: TGTGCCAGCAGTTTAACTACAGCTTACGAGCAGTACTTC.

The rearrangement uses TRBV7-9 and TRBJ2-1; D is ambiguous. Deletions cut 10 bases from V and 5 bases from J, with 15 bases between. This CDR3 is 13 amino acids long. Germline V gene data show CDR1 as SEHNR and CDR2 as FQNEAQ (reference sequence). CDR3 bases: TGTGCCACCCTTTCACAGATTAACAATGAGCAGTTCTTC. This encodes CATLSQINNEQFF.

Details on this clone: Other DNA sequences within the sample encode an identical CDR3. V and J are TRBV9 and TRBJ1-1; 7 bases line up with TRBD1. The trim removed 0 bases at V and 1 base at J, leaving 0 bases unmatched. The CDR3 contains 14 residues. Germline assignment: CDR1 SGDLS and CDR2 YYNGEE. The CDR3 loop is CASSVGQGNTEAFF. The CDR3 region has the DNA TGTGCCAGCAGCGTAGGACAGGGGAACACTGAAGCTTTCTTT.